The 4 T cell receptor beta chains presented below share a single source sample, sequenced in a study of cytomegalovirus exposure and HLA in healthy donors. PCR primers comprised 60 Vbeta and 13 Jbeta primers. The method was immunoSEQ multiplex PCR; TCRdb's version includes in-frame clones alone and lacks a portion of them. The sample shows some 140,000 clones, 80% of them seen only once. Material: PBMCs. Every receptor here comes from a man between 25 and 39 years old in good health and CMV-seropositive.

The CDR3 region has the DNA TGTGCCAGCAGGGCCAATAGCGGGAGTGAGCAGTTCTTC. It specifies CASRANSGSEQFF. This sequence joins TRBV6-6 and TRBJ2-1, with TRBD2 identical over 9 bases. Losses at the gene ends were 6 bases for V and 9 bases for J; bases not matched to a gene: 6. CDR1 is MNHNY, CDR2 SVGAGI, per germline (reference sequence). CDR3 length: 13 amino acids.

This clone was found once. V is TRBV27 and J is TRBJ1-6; D might be TRBD1 (6 bases). The CDR3 is 15 residues long. Germline CDR1 reads MNHEY; CDR2 reads SMNVEV (reference sequence). The V end lost 2 bases, the J end lost 5 bases, and 10 bases lay between the germline ends. In DNA, the CDR3 is TGTGCCAGCAGTTTAGGACAGTTAAATAATTCACCCCTCCACTTT. Its protein is CASSLGQLNNSPLHF.

The chain combines TRBV5-1 with TRBJ1-1; a possible D gene is TRBD1 (6 bases). Germline V gene sequence: CDR1 SGHRS, CDR2 YFSETQ. CDR3 length equals 15 residues. Trimming removed 0 bases at V and 4 bases at J, with 13 bases between. The CDR3 sequence is CASSLVGGAVTEAFF. CDR3 bases: TGCGCCAGCAGCTTGGTGGGGGGGGCCGTCACTGAAGCTTTCTTT.

This chain links TRBV30 with TRBJ2-1, with 15 bases aligning to TRBD2. V was pared by 2 bases and J by 6 bases, with 2 bases of the junction left unmatched. The CDR3 runs 15 residues. Germline V gene lookup returns CDR1 GTSNPN and CDR2 SVGIG (reference sequence). The CDR3 loop is CAWSPGLAGGNEQFF. CDR3 nucleotides: TGTGCCTGGAGTCCGGGACTAGCGGGAGGCAATGAGCAGTTCTTC.